Below are 8 T cell receptor beta chains sequenced from a single sample in a study of identical twins. A single record per CDR3 protein comes from TCRdb applying MiXCR to the 5' RACE reads. The sample comprises 200,000 to 300,000 distinct CDR3 sequences, 7.5% of which are singletons, and roughly 5.4% rests with the top ten. These data were also reused for a study on yellow fever vaccine responses in identical twins.

The sample taken for sequencing was CD8+ T cells sorted from blood. Every receptor here comes from a woman aged 18-35 years in good health.

This chain uses TRBV19 with TRBJ2-5; TRBD2 matches 7 bases. The CDR3 sequence is 15 residues long. The V gene's germline CDR1 is LNHDA and CDR2 SQIVND (reference sequence). V was pared by 6 bases and J by 2 bases, with 9 bases of the junction left unmatched. The CDR3 bases are TGTGCCAGTAGAAACCGGGACTATTTTCAAGAGACCCAGTACTTC. Protein: CASRNRDYFQETQYF. The complete variable domain, with remaining parts taken from reference TRBV19 and TRBJ2-5, reads DGGITQSPKYLFRKEGQNVTLSCEQNLNHDAMYWYRQDPGQGLRLIYYSQIVNDFQKGDIAEGYSVSREKKESFPLTVTSAQKNPTAFYLCASRNRDYFQETQYFGPGTRLLVL.

This clonotype was counted between two and nine times. The V and J genes are TRBV6-5 and TRBJ1-4; maybe TRBD1 (5 bases). Per germline, CDR1 MNHEY and CDR2 SVGAGI. The CDR3 totals 12 residues. Trimming stripped 6 bases from V and 8 bases from J, with 10 bases between. The CDR3 nucleotides read TGTGCCAGCAGCCCTCGGGGGGAAAAACTGTTTTTT. This encodes CASSPRGEKLFF.

The chain employs TRBV24-1 and TRBJ2-2; possible D gene TRBD1, 5 bases. Between the trimmed V and J ends, which lost 3 bases and 5 bases, there was a span of 15 bases. Germline V gives CDR1 KGHDR, CDR2 SFDVKD. The CDR3 spans 16 residues. CDR3 amino acids: CATSDPMWGPTGELFF. In DNA, the CDR3 is TGTGCCACCAGTGATCCCATGTGGGGCCCGACCGGGGAGCTGTTTTTT.

This clonotype was found a few times. V and J are TRBV5-1 and TRBJ2-5, with 9 bases matching TRBD1. The trim removed 4 bases at V and 3 bases at J, leaving 4 bases unmatched. CDR1 is SGHRS, CDR2 YFSETQ, per germline. The length of the CDR3 is 14 residues. CDR3 bases: TGCGCCAGCAGCCCCTGGACAGGGGAAGAGACCCAGTACTTC. This gives the protein CASSPWTGEETQYF.

This clonotype was picked up many times. This chain joins TRBV5-1 and TRBJ1-1; D not resolved. Germline V gene sequence: CDR1 SGHRS, CDR2 YFSETQ. This CDR3 region has 13 residues. V was clipped by 4 bases and J by 4 bases, with 11 bases between them. The CDR3 reads CASSTPGSTEAFF. The CDR3 nucleotides read TGCGCCAGCAGCACCCCTGGGAGCACTGAAGCTTTCTTT.

The sample holds a few counts of this clonotype. This sequence joins TRBV25-1 and TRBJ1-1; D possibly corresponds to TRBD1 (5 bases). Germline CDR1 is MGHDK and CDR2 is SYGVNS. V lost 2 bases, J lost 0 bases, and 16 bases lay in between. The CDR3 covers 17 residues. Here the CDR3 reads CASSENRPPTMNTEAFF. The CDR3 nucleotides are TGTGCCAGCAGTGAAAACAGGCCACCCACTATGAACACTGAAGCTTTCTTT. Drawing the rest from reference TRBV25-1 and TRBJ1-1, the complete variable domain is EADIYQTPRYLVIGTGKKITLECSQTMGHDKMYWYQQDPGMELHLIHYSYGVNSTEKGDLSSESTVSRIRTEHFPLTLESARPSHTSQYLCASSENRPPTMNTEAFFGQGTRLTVV.

Only a few counts were recorded for this clonotype. The chain couples TRBV9 to TRBJ2-3; D might be TRBD1 or TRBD2, each matching 6 bases. Germline lookup yields CDR1 SGDLS and CDR2 YYNGEE. There are 16 residues in the CDR3. V lost 4 bases, J lost 3 bases, and 18 bases lay in between. The CDR3 DNA is TGTGCCAGCAGCCAAGAGGTCAGGGGAGGAACAGATACGCAGTATTTT. Translation gives CASSQEVRGGTDTQYF.

The CDR3 region has the DNA TGTGCCAGCAGCTCTCGGGAGGAGACCGGCGGATTAAATCAGCCCCAGCATTTT. Its protein is CASSSREETGGLNQPQHF. V and J are TRBV21-1 and TRBJ1-5. TRBV21-1 is flagged as a pseudogene. The CDR3 totals 18 residues.